The 24 T cell receptor beta chains in this list originate from one sample, sequenced in a study of shared clonotypes between healthy human individuals. The table came from immunoSEQ multiplex PCR; TCRdb's copy has only in-frame clones and leaves some out. Of 2.3 million or so clones listed, more than 85% are singletons. Sequencing was performed on naive CD4+ T cells from PBMCs. Subset meaning: CD45RA+ positively selected. The receptor set was obtained from a man younger than 35 in good health. Some clones in this sample may be carry-over from other donors' samples.

The chain is built from TRBV20-1 and TRBJ2-5; no definite D call. Trimming cost V 4 bases and J 4 bases, with 7 bases left between them. CDR3 length equals 11 residues. Germline loops: CDR1 DFQATT, CDR2 SNEGSKA (reference sequence). The CDR3 bases are TGCAGTGCTAATCCAGGAGAGACCCAGTACTTC. As protein: CSANPGETQYF.

The chain links TRBV11-2 to TRBJ2-5; 11 positions agree with TRBD1. The CDR3 is 16 residues long. The germline CDR1 and CDR2 sequences are SGHAT and FQNNGV. With 6 bases clipped from V and 1 base from J, the junction kept 7 bases outside the gene matches. The CDR3 DNA follows: TGTGCCAGCAGTCAAGGACAGGGGGCCTCCCAAGAGACCCAGTACTTC. Translated, it gives CASSQGQGASQETQYF.

Remarks on this clone: This sample includes further DNA sequences coding for the same CDR3. The chain employs TRBV7-2 and TRBJ2-7; D unclear. There are 12 residues in the CDR3. The germline CDR1 and CDR2 sequences are SGHTA and FQGNSA. Trimming shortened V by 3 bases and J by 6 bases, and 9 bases separated the two germline ends. The CDR3 bases are TGTGCCAGCAGCTTCGGGCTTACCGAGCAGTACTTC. Its translation: CASSFGLTEQYF.

Turning to this clone: The same CDR3 also results from other DNA sequences found in this sample. The genes are TRBV7-3 and TRBJ1-2; 9 bases line up with TRBD1. This CDR3 region has 13 residues. Germline CDR1 SGHTA, CDR2 FQGTGA. The ends lost 5 bases at V and 5 bases at J; junction bases unmatched: 3. The CDR3 nucleotides are TGTGCCAGCAGCACCGGACAGGGGTATGGCTACACCTTC. Translation gives CASSTGQGYGYTF.

The J gene is TRBJ2-2, the V gene TRBV5-4; tentatively, D is TRBD2 (6 bases). CDR1 and CDR2 from the germline V gene are SGHNT and YYREEE (reference sequence). The V gene lost 3 bases and the J gene lost 3 bases, with 12 bases spanning the gap. The CDR3 loop spans 15 amino acids. CDR3 DNA: TGTGCCAGCAGCTCGGCGCGGGGAGACACCGGGGAGCTGTTTTTT. Translating gives CASSSARGDTGELFF.

The rearrangement uses TRBV2 and TRBJ1-2; D gene unclear. V was cut by 1 base and J by 1 base, with 10 bases left in between. The CDR3 extends over 15 amino acids. Germline V gives CDR1 SNHLY, CDR2 FYNNEI. CDR3 nucleotide sequence: TGTGCCAGCAGTGAAGGTCAACAGCATAACTATGGCTACACCTTC. This sequence encodes CASSEGQQHNYGYTF.

CDR3 residues: CASSPWDRGPPNEKLFF. The CDR3 nucleotides are TGCGCCAGCAGCCCCTGGGACAGGGGGCCGCCTAATGAAAAACTGTTTTTT. V usage is TRBV5-1 and J usage is TRBJ1-4, with 12 bases aligning to TRBD1. J was trimmed by 3 bases and V by 4 bases; bases with no gene match: 7. Per the germline V gene, CDR1 is SGHRS and CDR2 is YFSETQ. CDR3 length equals 17 residues.

Comments on this clone: The junction does not match germline at one end; this may be a read error. The CDR3 DNA is TGTGCCAGCAGTGAAGGGATTGCGGCCGCTACCAAAGGGGACTTC. Protein product: CASSEGIAAATKGDF. The chain recombines TRBV6-1 with TRBJ2-7; weak D call: TRBD1 (5 bases). The length of the CDR3 is 15 residues. Germline CDR1 reads MNHNS; CDR2 reads SASEGT.

The chain recombines TRBV18 with TRBJ2-7, with no clear D. The germline gives CDR1 KGHSH, CDR2 LQKENI. The length of the CDR3 is 14 residues. Between the trimmed V and J ends, which lost 3 bases and 0 bases, there was a span of 9 bases. CDR3 DNA sequence: TGTGCCAGCTCACCGGATAAGAGCTCCTACGAGCAGTACTTC. Amino acids: CASSPDKSSYEQYF.

The J gene is TRBJ1-4, the V gene TRBV29-1; no definite D call. Per the germline V gene, CDR1 is SQVTM and CDR2 is ANQGSEA. The length of the CDR3 is 13 residues. V lost 7 bases to trimming and J lost 4 bases, with 13 bases between them. DNA of the CDR3: TGCAGCGGGCGGGTCGGTGTTAATGAAAAACTGTTTTTT. Translated, it gives CSGRVGVNEKLFF.

The rearrangement links TRBV9 to TRBJ1-1; D gene unclear. Germline CDR1 is SGDLS and CDR2 is YYNGEE. V gave up 2 bases and J gave up 3 bases, with 14 bases separating them. The CDR3 consists of 15 residues. CDR3 DNA sequence: TGTGCCAGCAGCGTTGGACCCCGGACGGACACTGAAGCTTTCTTT. This translates into CASSVGPRTDTEAFF.

This chain joins TRBV2 and TRBJ1-3; TRBD1 might be the D (6 bases). Germline CDR1 SNHLY, CDR2 FYNNEI. V gave up 10 bases and J gave up 7 bases, with 23 bases separating them. The CDR3 totals 15 residues. Written as DNA, the CDR3 is TGTGCCACCTCCCGCTCTGGGGGGCGCGAGAACACCATATATTTT. Translated: CATSRSGGRENTIYF.

The V gene is TRBV2, the J gene TRBJ2-1, with D perhaps matching TRBD2 (5 bases). CDR3 length equals 14 residues. Trimming shortened V by 6 bases and J by 2 bases, and 11 bases separated the two germline ends. Germline-derived CDR1 and CDR2 are SNHLY and FYNNEI. The CDR3 reads CASRPGSTYNEQFF. CDR3 DNA sequence: TGTGCCAGCAGACCGGGGTCCACCTACAATGAGCAGTTCTTC.

The rearrangement links TRBV15 to TRBJ2-1; D perhaps matches TRBD2 (6 bases). CDR3 size: 13 residues. Germline V gives CDR1 LNHNV, CDR2 YYDKDF (reference sequence). Trimming pared 8 bases from V and 12 bases from J, leaving 20 bases between. In nucleotides, the CDR3 is TGTGCCACCGGGGTAGCGGCGGTCCGGGGGCAGTTCTTC. It specifies CATGVAAVRGQFF.

Concerning this clone: The sample has other DNA sequences that encode this CDR3 too. This chain's CDR3 is CASSYSRGTYEQYF. CDR3 nucleotides: TGTGCCAGCAGTTACTCGAGAGGAACCTACGAGCAGTACTTC. The chain links TRBV6-6 to TRBJ2-7; D is unresolved. The CDR3 extends over 14 amino acids. Deletions cut 0 bases from V and 2 bases from J, with 8 bases between. Germline values: CDR1 MNHNY, CDR2 SVGAGI (reference sequence).

This chain links TRBV7-9 with TRBJ2-1; a weak D match, TRBD1 (5 bases). V lost 5 bases to trimming and J lost 4 bases, with 15 bases between them. The CDR3 loop spans 15 amino acids. Germline CDR1 SEHNR, CDR2 FQNEAQ (reference sequence). The CDR3 DNA follows: TGTGCCAGCAGCCGGAATTACCCAGGGTACAATGAGCAGTTCTTC. It specifies CASSRNYPGYNEQFF.

The chain has TRBV7-9 and TRBJ2-3, with D possibly being TRBD2 (5 bases). Trimming cost V 1 base and J 6 bases, with 8 bases left between them. Germline assignment: CDR1 SEHNR and CDR2 FQNEAQ (reference sequence). CDR3 size: 13 residues. CDR3 in DNA: TGTGCCAGCAGCTTAGTGTGGGAGGATACGCAGTATTTT. Its protein is CASSLVWEDTQYF.

This clone was seen only once. The chain combines TRBV30 with TRBJ2-1, with D possibly TRBD1 on 5 matching bases. Germline CDR1 GTSNPN, CDR2 SVGIG (reference sequence). The CDR3 loop spans 14 amino acids. V lost 1 base and J 5 bases, leaving 12 bases between the germline ends. The CDR3 is CAWSDARAHNEQFF. The CDR3 DNA reads as TGTGCCTGGAGTGACGCCAGGGCCCACAATGAGCAGTTCTTC.

J is TRBJ2-7 and V is TRBV5-1, with 9 bases matching TRBD1. The CDR3 runs to 14 residues. V shed 2 bases, J shed 7 bases, and the junction held 7 bases outside the gene matches. Looked up from germline, CDR1 is SGHRS and CDR2 is YFSETQ. As DNA, the CDR3 is TGCGCCAGCAGCTTAACAGGGGGCTCGGGAGAGCAGTACTTC. Residues: CASSLTGGSGEQYF.

This clone appeared a few times. V usage is TRBV2 and J usage is TRBJ1-5; no reliable D call. The CDR3 runs to 14 residues. In germline, CDR1 is SNHLY, CDR2 FYNNEI. V gave up 7 bases and J gave up 0 bases, with 10 bases separating them. The CDR3 loop is CASTEVYSNQPQHF. The DNA of the CDR3 is TGTGCCAGCACCGAAGTGTATAGCAATCAGCCCCAGCATTTT.

The chain couples TRBV7-2 to TRBJ2-6; D not resolved. Trimming stripped 5 bases from V and 0 bases from J, with 11 bases between. CDR1 is SGHTA, CDR2 FQGNSA, per germline. The CDR3 loop spans 16 amino acids. Here the CDR3 reads CASSPARRSGANVLTF. CDR3 nucleotide sequence: TGTGCCAGCAGCCCGGCCCGGCGCTCTGGGGCCAACGTCCTGACTTTC.

This sequence joins TRBV5-1 and TRBJ2-5, with 9 nucleotides matching TRBD1. The J segment lost 5 bases and the V segment lost 0 bases, leaving 5 bases of the junction unmatched. In germline, CDR1 is SGHRS, CDR2 YFSETQ. The CDR3 length is 15 residues. Here the CDR3 DNA reads TGCGCCAGCAGCTTGGTCGGGACAGGGAGGGAGACCCAGTACTTC. It specifies CASSLVGTGRETQYF.

The chain joins TRBV30 to TRBJ1-3, with D hard to call. The V and J ends lost 2 bases and 1 base respectively, with 3 bases between them. Germline V CDR1 and CDR2: GTSNPN, SVGIG (reference sequence). The CDR3 length is 12 residues. The CDR3 nucleotides are TGTGCCTGGAGTAAATCTGGAAACACCATATATTTT. It encodes CAWSKSGNTIYF. The whole variable domain, remainder taken from reference TRBV30 and TRBJ1-3, is SQTIHQWPATLVQPVGSPLSLECTVEGTSNPNLYWYRQAAGRGLQLLFYSVGIGQISSEVPQNLSASRPQDRQFILSSKKLLLSDSGFYLCAWSKSGNTIYFGEGSWLTVV.

The rearrangement uses TRBV7-2 and TRBJ1-1; D is unclear. This CDR3 has 13 residues. V was pared by 4 bases and J by 4 bases, with 10 bases between. The germline V gene encodes CDR1 SGHTA and CDR2 FQGNSA. The DNA of the CDR3 is TGTGCCAGCAGCTATTGGGAGAGCACTGAAGCTTTCTTT. Its translation is CASSYWESTEAFF. The variable domain in full, completed from reference TRBV7-2 and TRBJ1-1, reads GAGVSQSPSNKVTEKGKDVELRCDPISGHTALYWYRQSLGQGLEFLIYFQGNSAPDKSGLPSDRFSAERTGGSVSTLTIQRTQQEDSAVYLCASSYWESTEAFFGQGTRLTVV.